This is a list of T cell receptor beta chains from one sample in a study of cytomegalovirus exposure and HLA in healthy donors. Profiled with immunoSEQ multiplex PCR; TCRdb holds only in-frame clones, not every one. In the table there are around 120,000 clones, over 80% of which are singletons. Sequencing was carried out using PBMCs. Receptors originate from a boy between 10 and 17 years old in good health and CMV-seronegative. The CDR3 runs from the conserved cysteine through the conserved F or W. D genes are given only for firm matches. Clone size, where shown, is once, few, many, or a class for clones that have expanded.

TRBV2	.	TRBD1	TRBJ1-1	CASSWGTGNTEAFF	TGTGCCAGCAGTTGGGGGACAGGGAACACTGAAGCTTTCTTT
TRBV4-3	.	.	TRBJ1-1	CASSQDRGLWTEAFF	TGCGCCAGCAGCCAAGATCGAGGGTTATGGACTGAAGCTTTCTTT
TRBV5-6	.	.	TRBJ2-1	CASSFRGQGRLDEQFF	TGTGCCAGCAGCTTCCGCGGTCAGGGAAGGTTAGATGAGCAGTTCTTC
TRBV6-5	.	TRBD2	TRBJ2-1	CATTRLAPNEQFF	TGTGCCACCACAAGACTAGCACCCAATGAGCAGTTCTTC
TRBV6-5	.	TRBD1	TRBJ1-1	CASSNTGGTEAFF	TGTGCCAGCAGTAACACAGGGGGCACTGAAGCTTTCTTT
TRBV7-8	few	.	TRBJ2-6	CASSLVTGSGANVLTF	TGTGCCAGCAGCTTAGTAACGGGGTCGGGGGCCAACGTCCTGACTTTC
TRBV29-1	.	.	TRBJ1-3	CSATEYEAPPGNTIYF	TGCAGCGCGACCGAGTATGAGGCCCCTCCTGGAAACACCATATATTTT
TRBV21-1	once	.	TRBJ1-1	CASSKKGGQQGTEAFF	TGTGCCAGCAGCAAAAAAGGAGGGCAGCAGGGCACTGAAGCTTTCTTT
TRBV4-2	few	TRBD1	TRBJ1-1	CASSAGQMNTEAFF	TGTGCCAGCAGCGCGGGACAGATGAACACTGAAGCTTTCTTT
TRBV25-1	few	TRBD2	TRBJ2-5	CASSESGGGTETQYF	TGTGCCAGCAGTGAATCGGGCGGGGGGACTGAGACCCAGTACTTC
TRBV7-9	.	.	TRBJ1-2	CASSLSMNYGYTF	TGTGCCAGCAGCTTGAGTATGAACTATGGCTACACCTTC
TRBV19	.	.	TRBJ2-5	CASTRRGGETQYF	TGTGCCAGTACCCGCAGAGGTGGCGAGACCCAGTACTTC
TRBV7-9	.	.	TRBJ2-5	CASSTDERNQETQYF	TGTGCCAGCAGCACAGACGAGCGGAACCAAGAGACCCAGTACTTC
TRBV4-3	.	TRBD1	TRBJ1-5	CASSQETGSHQPQHF	TGCGCCAGCAGCCAGGAGACAGGGAGCCATCAGCCCCAGCATTTT
TRBV6-5	.	.	TRBJ2-3	CASSSQGLAQYF	TGTGCCAGCAGCTCCCAGGGTCTCGCGCAGTATTTT
TRBV9	.	TRBD2	TRBJ2-5	CASSAPGTSGPQETQYF	TGTGCCAGCAGCGCCCCTGGAACTAGCGGGCCGCAAGAGACCCAGTACTTC
TRBV28	.	TRBD1	TRBJ1-1	CASSSGGSPEAFF	TGTGCCAGCAGCTCAGGGGGTAGCCCTGAAGCTTTCTTT
TRBV14	.	.	TRBJ2-7	CASSQDEGTYEQYF	TGTGCCAGCAGCCAAGATGAGGGCACCTACGAGCAGTACTTC
TRBV6-6	.	TRBD1	TRBJ2-2	CASFRQGAGELFF	TGTGCCAGCTTTCGACAGGGGGCCGGGGAGCTGTTTTTT
TRBV21-1	few	.	TRBJ2-1	CASSKAQEQFF	TGTGCCAGCAGCAAAGCCCAGGAGCAGTTCTTC
TRBV18	.	TRBD1	TRBJ1-4	CASSPGTGSNEKLFF	TGTGCCAGCTCACCCGGGACAGGGTCTAATGAAAAACTGTTTTTT
TRBV7-8	.	.	TRBJ2-3	CASSPRAGTSTDTQYF	TGTGCCAGCAGCCCCAGAGCGGGCACTAGCACAGATACGCAGTATTTT
TRBV10-3	.	.	TRBJ1-5	CAISESGMGGNQPQHF	TGTGCCATCAGTGAGTCGGGGATGGGGGGGAATCAGCCCCAGCATTTT
TRBV30	once	TRBD2	TRBJ2-7	CAWSTRLAGEVEQYF	TGTGCCTGGAGTACCCGCCTAGCGGGAGAGGTCGAGCAGTACTTC
TRBV27	once	TRBD1	TRBJ2-7	CASSSLDRGVKEQYF	TGTGCCAGTTCAAGCTTGGACAGGGGTGTGAAGGAGCAGTACTTC
TRBV4-1	.	.	TRBJ1-1	CASSQDDPGEFTEAFF	TGCGCCAGCAGCCAAGATGACCCGGGGGAGTTCACTGAAGCTTTCTTT
TRBV29-1	.	TRBD1	TRBJ1-2	CSVDQGTGPMFGTF	TGCAGCGTTGACCAAGGGACAGGTCCTATGTTTGGGACCTTC
TRBV6-4	.	.	TRBJ2-7	CASSQEAGYEQYF	TGTGCCAGCTCCCAGGAGGCTGGCTACGAGCAGTACTTC
TRBV12-5	.	.	TRBJ2-5	CASAQGWETQYF	TGTGCTAGTGCCCAGGGGTGGGAGACCCAGTACTTC
TRBV29-1	.	.	TRBJ2-7	CSVVAASYEQYF	TGCAGCGTTGTGGCGGCCTCCTACGAGCAGTACTTC
TRBV6-1	.	TRBD1	TRBJ1-5	CASRSPGTGNQPQHF	TGTGCCAGCAGATCGCCCGGGACAGGGAATCAGCCCCAGCATTTT
TRBV2	.	.	TRBJ1-1	CASRGQNTEAFF	TGTGCCAGCAGGGGACAAAACACTGAAGCTTTCTTT
TRBV2	few	TRBD2	TRBJ2-3	CASSQVSGSLGKGTDTQYF	TGTGCCAGCAGCCAGGTTAGCGGGAGTCTGGGAAAGGGCACAGATACGCAGTATTTT
TRBV25-1	few	.	TRBJ2-7	CASGGPPRSYEQYF	TGTGCCAGCGGGGGCCCTCCACGCTCCTACGAGCAGTACTTC
TRBV7-6	once	.	TRBJ2-2	CASSLGQTGELFF	TGTGCCAGCAGCTTAGGACAGACCGGGGAGCTGTTTTTT
TRBV30	.	TRBD2	TRBJ2-1	CAWSETSRTWFF	TGTGCCTGGAGTGAGACTAGCCGAACCTGGTTCTTC
TRBV27	.	.	TRBJ1-2	CASSFRGNYGYTF	TGTGCCAGCAGTTTCAGAGGGAACTATGGCTACACCTTC
TRBV4-2	once	.	TRBJ2-7	CASSHPPYRTTYEQYF	TGTGCCAGCAGCCACCCCCCGTACAGAACAACCTACGAGCAGTACTTC
TRBV5-6	.	TRBD1	TRBJ1-1	CASSRTGVDTEAFF	TGTGCCAGCAGTAGGACAGGGGTGGACACTGAAGCTTTCTTT
TRBV6-1	many	.	TRBJ1-2	CASSEDSFSGYGYTF	TGTGCCAGCAGTGAAGATAGTTTTTCGGGCTATGGCTACACCTTC
TRBV6-5	.	TRBD2	TRBJ2-5	CASRTSGRETQYF	TGTGCCAGCCGGACTAGCGGGAGAGAGACCCAGTACTTC
TRBV2	.	TRBD1	TRBJ1-2	CASVKQGTYGYTF	TGTGCCAGCGTTAAACAGGGGACATATGGCTACACCTTC
TRBV6-7	.	.	TRBJ2-7	CASSYPFPGCRTYEQYF	TGTGCCAGCAGTTACCCATTCCCAGGGTGTAGAACCTACGAGCAGTACTTC
TRBV13	once	TRBD1	TRBJ2-2	CATDPTGRGQRVGELFF	TGTGCCACCGACCCGACGGGCAGGGGGCAAAGGGTCGGGGAGCTGTTTTTT
TRBV4-2	.	TRBD2	TRBJ2-7	CASSQEGAGGPNEQYF	TGTGCCAGCAGCCAAGAGGGGGCGGGAGGCCCCAATGAGCAGTACTTC
TRBV11-3	.	TRBD2	TRBJ2-3	CASSFGLAGGEDTQYF	TGTGCCAGCAGCTTCGGACTAGCGGGAGGGGAAGATACGCAGTATTTT
TRBV30	.	TRBD2	TRBJ2-7	CAWSPGTSGSYEQYF	TGTGCCTGGAGTCCCGGGACTAGCGGCTCCTACGAGCAGTACTTC
TRBV30	.	TRBD1	TRBJ2-3	CACGQGVTDTQYF	TGTGCCTGCGGGCAGGGGGTGACAGATACGCAGTATTTT
TRBV20-1	once	TRBD2	TRBJ2-1	CGLAVNEQFF	TGTGGACTAGCGGTTAATGAGCAGTTCTTC
TRBV5-1	.	TRBD1	TRBJ2-7	CASSWEGETGGLRGYEQYF	TGCGCCAGCAGCTGGGAGGGGGAGACAGGGGGACTTCGGGGCTACGAGCAGTACTTC
TRBV5-4	.	TRBD2	TRBJ2-3	CAYGGSSGKMGTDTQYF	TGTGCCTACGGCGGGTCGAGCGGGAAGATGGGCACAGATACGCAGTATTTT
TRBV29-1	.	TRBD2	TRBJ2-5	CSVGTSGGLQETQYF	TGCAGCGTTGGCACTAGCGGGGGCCTTCAAGAGACCCAGTACTTC
TRBV5-1	.	TRBD1	TRBJ2-5	CASSPGQLQETQYF	TGCGCCAGCAGCCCGGGACAGCTCCAAGAGACCCAGTACTTC
TRBV18	.	TRBD1	TRBJ2-1	CASSPPPGTAYNEQFF	TGTGCCAGCTCACCACCTCCTGGGACAGCCTACAATGAGCAGTTCTTC
TRBV29-1	.	TRBD1	TRBJ2-7	CSVEGTGGHEQYF	TGCAGCGTTGAAGGGACAGGGGGCCACGAGCAGTACTTC